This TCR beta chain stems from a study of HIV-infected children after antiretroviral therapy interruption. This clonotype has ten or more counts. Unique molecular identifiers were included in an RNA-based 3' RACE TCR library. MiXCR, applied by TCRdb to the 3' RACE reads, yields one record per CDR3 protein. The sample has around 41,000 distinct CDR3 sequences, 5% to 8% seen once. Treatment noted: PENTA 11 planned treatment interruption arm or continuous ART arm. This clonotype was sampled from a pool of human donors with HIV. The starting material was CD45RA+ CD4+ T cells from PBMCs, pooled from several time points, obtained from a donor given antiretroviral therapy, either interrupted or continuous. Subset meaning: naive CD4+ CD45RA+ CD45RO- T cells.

CDR3 region: CASSSGLSSRVYEQYF. As DNA, the CDR3 is TGCGCCAGCAGCTCGGGGTTGTCTAGCCGAGTATACGAGCAGTACTTC. The chain recombines TRBV5-1 with TRBJ2-7; D possibly corresponds to TRBD2 (5 bases). V lost 3 bases, J lost 4 bases, and 20 bases lay in between. In germline, CDR1 is SGHRS, CDR2 YFSETQ. CDR3 length: 16 residues.